This T cell receptor (beta chain) originates from a study of blood T cell repertoires in COVID-19. This clone has more than one count but fewer than ten. Produced via immunoSEQ multiplex PCR; TCRdb's table is partial and in-frame only. Of about 300,000 clones in the sample, around 85% are singletons; the top ten hold more than 1.2%. This CDR3 has 15 amino acids. Germline CDR1 and CDR2: MGHRA and YSYEKL. With 1 base clipped from V and 3 bases from J, the junction kept 2 bases outside the gene matches. Material for sequencing was peripheral blood. This clonotype originated in a human donor with COVID-19, enrolled during active disease. The donor label of this sample is uncertain. This chain links TRBV4-1 with TRBJ1-4; TRBD1 aligns across 7 bases. The CDR3 DNA follows: TGCGCCAGCAGCCAAGGCCAGGGGGCTAATGAAAAACTGTTTTTT. It yields the protein CASSQGQGANEKLFF.